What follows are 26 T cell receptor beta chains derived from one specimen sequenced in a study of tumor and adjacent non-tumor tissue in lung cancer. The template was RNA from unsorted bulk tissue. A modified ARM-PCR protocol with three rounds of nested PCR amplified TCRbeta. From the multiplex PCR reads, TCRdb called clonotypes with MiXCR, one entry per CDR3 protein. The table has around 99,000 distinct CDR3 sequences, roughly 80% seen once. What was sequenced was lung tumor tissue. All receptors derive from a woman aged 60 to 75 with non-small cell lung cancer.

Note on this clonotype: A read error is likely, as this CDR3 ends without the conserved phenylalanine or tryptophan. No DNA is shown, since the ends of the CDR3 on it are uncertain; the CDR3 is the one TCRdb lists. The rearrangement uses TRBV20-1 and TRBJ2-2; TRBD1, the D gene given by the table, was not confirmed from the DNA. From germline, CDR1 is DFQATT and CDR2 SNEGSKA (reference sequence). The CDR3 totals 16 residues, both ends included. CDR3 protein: CSARDERGVHTGELFI.

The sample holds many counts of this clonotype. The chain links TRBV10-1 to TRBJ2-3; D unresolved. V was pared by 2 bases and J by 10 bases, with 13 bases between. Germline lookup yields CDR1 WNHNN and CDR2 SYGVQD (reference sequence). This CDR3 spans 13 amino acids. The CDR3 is CASSEPGYWAQYF. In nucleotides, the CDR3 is TGCGCCAGCAGTGAGCCCGGTTATTGGGCGCAGTATTTT.

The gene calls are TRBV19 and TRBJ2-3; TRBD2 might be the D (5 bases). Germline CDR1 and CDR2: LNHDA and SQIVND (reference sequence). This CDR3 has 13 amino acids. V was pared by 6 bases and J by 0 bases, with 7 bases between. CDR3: CASSGVSTDTQYF. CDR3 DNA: TGTGCCAGTAGCGGGGTTAGCACAGATACGCAGTATTTT.

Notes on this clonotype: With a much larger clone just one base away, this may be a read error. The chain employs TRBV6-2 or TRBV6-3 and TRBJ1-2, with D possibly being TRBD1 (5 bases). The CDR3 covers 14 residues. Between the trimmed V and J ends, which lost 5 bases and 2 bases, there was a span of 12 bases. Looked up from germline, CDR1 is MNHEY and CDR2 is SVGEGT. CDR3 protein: CASSHGAGNYGYTF. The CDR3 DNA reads TGTGCCAGCAGTCACGGGGCAGGCAACTATGGCTACACCTTC.

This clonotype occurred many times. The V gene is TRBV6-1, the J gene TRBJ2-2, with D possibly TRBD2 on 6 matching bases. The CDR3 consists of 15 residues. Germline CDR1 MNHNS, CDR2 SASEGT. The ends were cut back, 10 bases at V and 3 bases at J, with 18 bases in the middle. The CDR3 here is CATAYLRGYTGELFF. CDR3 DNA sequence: TGTGCCACCGCGTATCTACGGGGGTACACCGGGGAGCTGTTTTTT.

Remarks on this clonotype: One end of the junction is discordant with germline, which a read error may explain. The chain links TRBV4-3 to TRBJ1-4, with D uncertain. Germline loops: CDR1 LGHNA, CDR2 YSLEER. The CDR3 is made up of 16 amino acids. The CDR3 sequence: CASSHISGSTNDKLFF. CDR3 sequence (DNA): TGCGCCAGCAGCCACATTTCAGGATCTACTAATGATAAACTGTTTTTT.

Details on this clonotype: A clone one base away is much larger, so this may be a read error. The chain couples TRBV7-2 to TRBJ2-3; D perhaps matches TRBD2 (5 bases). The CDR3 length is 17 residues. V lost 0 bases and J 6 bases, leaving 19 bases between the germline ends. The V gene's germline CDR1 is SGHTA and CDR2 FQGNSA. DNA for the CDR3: TGTGCCAGCAGCTTAGCTTTGGCTACCGGGAAAGGGGATACGCAGTATTTT. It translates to CASSLALATGKGDTQYF.

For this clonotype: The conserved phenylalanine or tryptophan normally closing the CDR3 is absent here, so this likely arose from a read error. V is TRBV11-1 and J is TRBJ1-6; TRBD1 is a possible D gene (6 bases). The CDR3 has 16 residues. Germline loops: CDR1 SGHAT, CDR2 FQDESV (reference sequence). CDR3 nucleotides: TGTGCCAGCAGCTACGACGGACAGTCTTATAATTCACTCCTCCACTTA. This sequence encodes CASSYDGQSYNSLLHL.

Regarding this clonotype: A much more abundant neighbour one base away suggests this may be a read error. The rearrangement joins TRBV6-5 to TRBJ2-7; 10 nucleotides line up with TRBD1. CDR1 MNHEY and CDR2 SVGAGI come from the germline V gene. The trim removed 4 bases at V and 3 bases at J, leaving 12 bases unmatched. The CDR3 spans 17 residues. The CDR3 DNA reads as TGTGCCAGCAGTTTTAGATCCGGGACAGGGGTGCGCTACGAGCAGTACTTC. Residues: CASSFRSGTGVRYEQYF.

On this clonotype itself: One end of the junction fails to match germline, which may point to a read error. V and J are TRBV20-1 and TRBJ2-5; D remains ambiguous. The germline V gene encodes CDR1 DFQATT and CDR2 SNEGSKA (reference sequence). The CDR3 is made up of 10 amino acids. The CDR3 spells CNASRETQYF. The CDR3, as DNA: TGCAATGCTAGTAGAGAGACCCAATACTTC.

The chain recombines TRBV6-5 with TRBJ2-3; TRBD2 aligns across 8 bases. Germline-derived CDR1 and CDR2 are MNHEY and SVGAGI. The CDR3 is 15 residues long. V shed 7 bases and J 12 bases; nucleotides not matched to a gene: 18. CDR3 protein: CASNVAGSSTVTQYF. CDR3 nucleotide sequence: TGTGCCAGCAATGTAGCGGGATCTAGCACAGTTACCCAGTATTTT.

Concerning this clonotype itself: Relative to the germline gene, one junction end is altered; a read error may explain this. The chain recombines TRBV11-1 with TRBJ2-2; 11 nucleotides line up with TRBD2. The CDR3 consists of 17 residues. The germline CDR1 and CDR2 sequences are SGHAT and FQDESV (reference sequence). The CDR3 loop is CANSPQLAGESTGELFF. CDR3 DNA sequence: TGTGCCAACAGCCCGCAACTAGCGGGAGAATCAACCGGGGAGCTGTTTTTT.

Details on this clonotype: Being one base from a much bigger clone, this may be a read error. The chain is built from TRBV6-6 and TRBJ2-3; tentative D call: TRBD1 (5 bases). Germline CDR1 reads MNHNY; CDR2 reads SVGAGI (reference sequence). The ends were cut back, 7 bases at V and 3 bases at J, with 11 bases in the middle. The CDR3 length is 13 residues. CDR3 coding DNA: TGTGCCAGCACGGGTCCAGGGACAGATACGCAGTATTTT. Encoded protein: CASTGPGTDTQYF.

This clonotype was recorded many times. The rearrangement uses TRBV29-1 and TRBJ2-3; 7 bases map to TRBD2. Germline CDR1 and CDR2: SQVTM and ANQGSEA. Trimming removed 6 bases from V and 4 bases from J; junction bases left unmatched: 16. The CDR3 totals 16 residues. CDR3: CSVPDVPAGAADTQYF. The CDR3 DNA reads TGCAGCGTACCCGACGTCCCGGCGGGAGCGGCAGATACGCAGTATTTT.

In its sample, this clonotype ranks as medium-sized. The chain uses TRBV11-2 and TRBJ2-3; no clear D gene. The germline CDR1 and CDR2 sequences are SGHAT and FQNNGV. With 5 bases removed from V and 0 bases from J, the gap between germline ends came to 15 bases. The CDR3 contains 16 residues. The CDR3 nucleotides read TGTGCCAGCAGCCCCAACAGCGTAATTAGCACAGATACGCAGTATTTT. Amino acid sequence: CASSPNSVISTDTQYF.

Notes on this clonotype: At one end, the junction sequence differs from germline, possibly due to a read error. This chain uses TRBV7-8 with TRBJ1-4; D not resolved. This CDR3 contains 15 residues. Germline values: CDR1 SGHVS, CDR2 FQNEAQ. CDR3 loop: CASDTRRSTNEKLFF. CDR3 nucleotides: TGTGCCAGCGACACCAGAAGATCAACTAATGAAAAACTATTTTTT.

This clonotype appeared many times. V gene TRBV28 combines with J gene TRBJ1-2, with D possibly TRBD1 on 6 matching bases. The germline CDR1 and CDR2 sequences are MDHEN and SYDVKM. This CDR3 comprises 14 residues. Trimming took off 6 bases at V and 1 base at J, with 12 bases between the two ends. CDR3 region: CASSGQRHNYGYTF. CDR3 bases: TGTGCCAGCAGCGGACAGAGACATAACTATGGCTACACCTTC.

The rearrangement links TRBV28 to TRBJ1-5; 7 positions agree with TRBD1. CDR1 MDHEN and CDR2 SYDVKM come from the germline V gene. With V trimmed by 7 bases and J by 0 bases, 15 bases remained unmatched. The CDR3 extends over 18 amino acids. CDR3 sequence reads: CASNPSKQTGYSNQPQHF. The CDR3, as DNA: TGTGCCAGCAATCCAAGCAAACAGACAGGGTATAGCAATCAGCCCCAGCATTTT.

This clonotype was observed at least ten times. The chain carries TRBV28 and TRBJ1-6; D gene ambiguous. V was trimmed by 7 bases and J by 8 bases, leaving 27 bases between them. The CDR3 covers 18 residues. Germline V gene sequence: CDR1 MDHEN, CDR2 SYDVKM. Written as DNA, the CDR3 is TGTGCCAGCACCCTACCACCGACCTTTGGATCCAGTCATTCACCCCTCCACTTT. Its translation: CASTLPPTFGSSHSPLHF.

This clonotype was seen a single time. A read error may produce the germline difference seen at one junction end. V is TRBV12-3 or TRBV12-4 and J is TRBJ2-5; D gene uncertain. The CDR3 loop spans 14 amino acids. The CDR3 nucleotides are TGTGCCAGCAGTTTTCAATCCCTCCAAGTGACCCAGTACTTC. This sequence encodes CASSFQSLQVTQYF.

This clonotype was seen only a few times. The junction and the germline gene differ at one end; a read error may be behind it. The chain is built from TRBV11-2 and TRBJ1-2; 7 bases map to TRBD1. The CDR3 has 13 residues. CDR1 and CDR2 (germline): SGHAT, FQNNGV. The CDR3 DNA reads TGTACCAGCAGTACTACAGGGGTCTCTGGCTACACCTTC. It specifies CTSSTTGVSGYTF.

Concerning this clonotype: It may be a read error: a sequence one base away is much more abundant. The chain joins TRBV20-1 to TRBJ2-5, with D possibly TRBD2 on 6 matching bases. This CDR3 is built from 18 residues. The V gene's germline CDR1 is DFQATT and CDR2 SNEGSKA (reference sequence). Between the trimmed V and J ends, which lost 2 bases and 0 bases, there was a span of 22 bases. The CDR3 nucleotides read TGCAGTGCTAGATCAACTCGGACTATGGAGGGGTACCAAGAGACCCAGTACTTC. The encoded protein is CSARSTRTMEGYQETQYF.

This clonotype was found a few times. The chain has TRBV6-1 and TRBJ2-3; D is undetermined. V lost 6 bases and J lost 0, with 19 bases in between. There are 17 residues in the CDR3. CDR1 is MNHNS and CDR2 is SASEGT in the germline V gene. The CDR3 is CASSLAPGPPSTDTQYF. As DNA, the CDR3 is TGTGCCAGCAGCCTGGCCCCGGGTCCTCCTAGCACAGATACGCAGTATTTT.

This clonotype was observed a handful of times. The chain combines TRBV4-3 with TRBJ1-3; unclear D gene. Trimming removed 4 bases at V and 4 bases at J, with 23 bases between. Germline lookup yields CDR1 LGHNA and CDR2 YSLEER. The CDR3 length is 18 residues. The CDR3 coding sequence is TGCGCCAGCAGCCCTTCACTCAGACGGAGGATTTCGGGAAACACCATATATTTT. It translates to CASSPSLRRRISGNTIYF.

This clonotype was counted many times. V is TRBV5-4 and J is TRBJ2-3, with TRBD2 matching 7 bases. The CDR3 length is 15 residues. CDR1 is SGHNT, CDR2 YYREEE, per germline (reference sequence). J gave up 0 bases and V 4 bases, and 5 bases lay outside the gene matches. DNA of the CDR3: TGTGCCAGCAGCCCGGGGGGACCTAGCACAGATACGCAGTATTTT. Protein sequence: CASSPGGPSTDTQYF.

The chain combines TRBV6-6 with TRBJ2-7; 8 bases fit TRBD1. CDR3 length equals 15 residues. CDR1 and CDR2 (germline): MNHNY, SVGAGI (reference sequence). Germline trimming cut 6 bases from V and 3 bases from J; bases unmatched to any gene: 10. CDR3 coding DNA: TGTGCCAGCAGCGGCCAGACAGGGGTAGACTACGAGCAGTACTTC. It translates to CASSGQTGVDYEQYF.